This T cell receptor beta chain was recorded in a study of regulatory and conventional T cells in RAG deficiency (dated by TCRdb to the late 2010s). At the level of the whole study: High-throughput TCR beta sequencing was used to compare the diversity and composition of the Treg, conventional CD4+ and CD8+ T cell repertoires of RAG-deficient patients with those of healthy controls. What the authors observed across the whole study: Unique TCR beta sequences from Treg cells were around 100-fold fewer in Omenn syndrome and CID/AS patients than controls, versus approximately 9.3-fold for other subsets. The CD25-high CD127-low cells sorted from Omenn syndrome patients may be peripherally activated cells rather than true Treg cells. Some T-cell subset analyses were not done for some subjects. All patient T-cell subsets had shorter CDR3 lengths; Omenn syndrome patients showed >85% Treg-Tconv repertoire overlap at nucleotide and amino acid level. Markedly lower Shannon entropy and higher Simpson indices were observed in RAG-deficient patients than in control T-cell subpopulations.

In regard to this clone: Its antigen target is currently unknown. No base quality values were provided; no much bigger clone lies one nucleotide off.

Before genomic DNA extraction, regulatory T cells were isolated from blood as CD4+CD25-high CD127-low cells. Fewer than ten healthy control donors served as the comparison group for repertoire analyses. The junction carries 9 bases between V and J, which are trimmed by 3 bases and 1 base respectively. CDR1 and CDR2 are read off the germline V gene (reference sequence) as LNHDA and SQIVND. Measured from the cysteine to the phenylalanine, the CDR3 is 14 residues long. Only the CDR3 DNA is retained, 42 bases long and in frame from the first base. Receptor libraries were prepared by the immunoSEQ multiplex PCR assay. Genomic DNA from the sorted T-cell subsets was used to amplify and sequence rearranged TCR beta chain products. The authors' analysis ran thus. Shannon entropy and Simpson indices were used to quantify the repertoire diversity of productive TCR beta rearrangements. Clonal expansion was assessed by the summed frequency of the 100 most abundant productive TCR beta clonotypes among total reads. The TRB repertoires were scored with a self-reactivity index built on which amino acids appear at CDR3beta positions 6 and 7. Two-way ANOVA was applied to the repertoire analyses, whereas Student t or Mann-Whitney tests were applied to the flow cytometric analyses. The table was pulled from immuneACCESS by TCRdb, which kept in-frame rearrangements only. Such tables lose some clones; where checked, under half of the loss comes from unresolved V genes, and the rest has no known cause. Clone size and the V and J calls come from that table; the DNA yielded D and trimming. This sample is represented by about 30,000 clones; 85% to 95% of them were singletons. The ten largest clones represent over 0.75% of the sample.

This same sample was also part of a study on regulatory T cells. Looking at the second paper: The multiplex PCR used 52 forward TRBV primers and 13 reverse TRBJ primers, with assay-based and computational corrections for amplification bias. Restricted unique TRB V-J pairs and skewed V and J gene usage were observed in patient repertoires, most markedly in regulatory T cells. T-cell receptor beta repertoires of sorted regulatory, conventional CD4+ and CD8+ T cells were compared between CD3G-deficient patients and healthy controls. Ficoll density separation was used to isolate peripheral blood mononuclear cells. Within the immunoSEQ assay, multiplex PCR amplified rearranged TRB loci from genomic DNA. TRB amplicons were sequenced using an Illumina HiSeq platform. Custom algorithms error-filtered the raw sequences and aligned the raw sequences to reference gene sequences, after which the immunoSEQ online tools were used for analysis. Frequencies of productive and nonproductive TRB rearrangements were evaluated among both unique and total sequences. Group comparisons used t tests, Mann-Whitney tests or two-way ANOVA run in Prism software.

The chain joins TRBV19 to TRBJ1-2; the D gene cannot be resolved reliably. The clonotype comes from a human donor in good health. Sequenced: Tregs sorted from blood. The CDR3 reads CASSILRSNYGYTF. The bases read TGTGCCAGTAGTATCCTCAGGAGTAACTATGGCTACACCTTC.